The 31 T cell receptor beta chains below all came from one sample that was sequenced in a study of blood T cell repertoires in COVID-19. The data were produced by immunoSEQ multiplex PCR, yet TCRdb's version contains in-frame clones alone and is incomplete. The data show a few hundred thousand clones, with 70% to 90% seen just once and 1.2% held by the top ten. The specimen was PBMCs or T cells enriched from blood (not recorded which). These receptor sequences come from a woman aged 18 to 35 who had recovered from COVID-19.

The chain uses TRBV5-1 and TRBJ2-7; 7 bases map to TRBD1. The CDR3 has 15 amino acids. The V segment lost 6 bases and the J segment 5 bases; nucleotides outside the gene matches: 14. Germline V CDR1 and CDR2: SGHRS, YFSETQ. CDR3 bases: TGCGCCAGCAACCAGATGACAGGGCTTGGTAACGAGCAGTACTTC. Residues: CASNQMTGLGNEQYF.

This CDR3 is CASSGQGANYGYTF. The CDR3 bases are TGCGCCAGCTCAGGACAGGGAGCTAACTATGGCTACACCTTC. The genes are TRBV10-2 and TRBJ1-2, with 8 positions matching TRBD1. Germline CDR1 and CDR2: WSHSY and SAAADI. V lost 8 bases and J lost 0; bases outside the gene matches: 5. This CDR3 is 14 amino acids long.

The chain couples TRBV9 to TRBJ1-2; 7 bases map to TRBD1. The CDR3 is 14 amino acids. V lost 4 bases, J lost 5 bases, and 8 bases stayed unmatched. CDR1 and CDR2 (germline): SGDLS, YYNGEE. The CDR3 protein is CASSPHRGGYGYTF. CDR3 coding DNA: TGTGCCAGCAGCCCTCACAGGGGCGGTTATGGCTACACCTTC.

This chain joins TRBV15 and TRBJ2-1; TRBD1 aligns across 10 bases. The V and J ends lost 5 bases and 7 bases, in that order; junction bases with no gene match: 11. From germline, CDR1 is LNHNV and CDR2 YYDKDF (reference sequence). This CDR3 has 16 amino acids. Written as DNA, the CDR3 is TGTGCCACCAGCGTAGGAGGGACAGGGGATAGTAATGAGCAGTTCTTC. This encodes CATSVGGTGDSNEQFF.

The J gene is TRBJ2-5, the V gene TRBV27, with 12 bases matching TRBD2. Losses at the gene ends were 5 bases for V and 5 bases for J; bases not matched to a gene: 15. The germline CDR1 and CDR2 sequences are MNHEY and SMNVEV (reference sequence). This CDR3 spans 18 amino acids. The CDR3 nucleotides are TGTGCCAGCAGTCCGCCTAACCTAGCGGGGGGGCCGTTGGAGACCCAGTACTTC. Protein product: CASSPPNLAGGPLETQYF.

This chain connects TRBV6-6 to TRBJ1-2, with 7 bases matching TRBD1. The CDR3 is made up of 13 amino acids. V shed 8 bases and J 6 bases; nucleotides not matched to a gene: 9. Germline V gene lookup returns CDR1 MNHNY and CDR2 SVGAGI (reference sequence). CDR3 bases: TGTGCCAGCCGTCCCGGGACAGTCCATGGCTACACCTTC. Encoded protein: CASRPGTVHGYTF.

The chain links TRBV7-9 to TRBJ2-1, with 8 bases identical to TRBD1. The CDR3 sequence is 16 residues long. V was clipped by 5 bases and J by 2 bases; unmatched bases: 8. CDR1 is SEHNR and CDR2 is FQNEAQ in the germline V gene (reference sequence). This CDR3 reads CASSQRDRQAYNEQFF. CDR3 coding DNA: TGTGCCAGCAGCCAACGGGACAGGCAAGCCTACAATGAGCAGTTCTTC.

In DNA form, the CDR3 reads TGTGCCACCGGGGGGGGGACCGGGGAGCTGTTTTTT. Translation gives CATGGGTGELFF. V and J are TRBV19 and TRBJ2-2; 8 nucleotides agree with TRBD2. This CDR3 spans 12 amino acids. Germline CDR1 LNHDA, CDR2 SQIVND (reference sequence). V gave up 10 bases and J gave up 5 bases; unmatched junction bases: 3.

V and J are TRBV6-2 or TRBV6-3 and TRBJ1-2; D is unresolved. V dropped 8 bases and J dropped 3 bases, with 19 bases sitting between them. This CDR3 is 15 amino acids long. CDR1 and CDR2 from the germline V gene are MNHEY and SVGEGT. CDR3 sequence: CASRPAGRTHYGYTF. The CDR3 nucleotides read TGTGCCAGCCGCCCCGCCGGACGGACTCACTATGGCTACACCTTC.

The CDR3 is CASSSEGDRDGYTF. CDR3 nucleotides: TGCGCCAGCAGCTCTGAAGGGGATCGGGATGGCTACACCTTC. The rearrangement uses TRBV4-1 and TRBJ1-2, with a tentative D call TRBD1 (5 bases). Trimming took off 5 bases at V and 6 bases at J, with 16 bases between the two ends. Germline-derived CDR1 and CDR2 are MGHRA and YSYEKL. The CDR3 covers 14 residues.

This clone was observed a handful of times. The rearrangement uses TRBV6-5 and TRBJ2-1; no clear D gene. This CDR3 is 13 amino acids long. Germline V gene sequence: CDR1 MNHEY, CDR2 SVGAGI. The V and J ends lost 5 bases and 5 bases respectively, with 10 bases between them. CDR3 region: CASSNTENNEQFF. Written as DNA, the CDR3 is TGTGCCAGCAGTAATACAGAAAACAATGAGCAGTTCTTC.

The chain recombines TRBV10-1 with TRBJ1-1, with TRBD1 matching 11 bases. V lost 6 bases to trimming and J lost 3 bases; unmatched junction nucleotides: 9. This CDR3 spans 16 amino acids. From germline, CDR1 is WNHNN and CDR2 SYGVQD (reference sequence). Here the CDR3 reads CASSPSPGQGDTEAFF. CDR3 DNA sequence: TGCGCCAGCAGCCCTAGCCCGGGACAGGGGGACACTGAAGCTTTCTTT.

The J gene is TRBJ1-1, the V gene TRBV27, with D uncertain. Germline values: CDR1 MNHEY, CDR2 SMNVEV (reference sequence). This CDR3 spans 13 amino acids. V was pared by 5 bases and J by 1 base, with 8 bases between. CDR3 amino acids: CASSQRRNTEAFF. Written as DNA, the CDR3 is TGTGCCAGCAGTCAACGGAGGAACACTGAAGCTTTCTTT.

The V call is TRBV2, the J call TRBJ2-7, with a possible D match to TRBD1 (5 bases). Germline V CDR1 and CDR2: SNHLY, FYNNEI. V gave up 6 bases and J gave up 2 bases, with 5 bases separating them. The CDR3 is made up of 11 amino acids. CDR3 DNA sequence: TGTGCCAGCAGAGGGGCCTACGAGCAGTACTTC. This encodes CASRGAYEQYF.

V is TRBV24-1 and J is TRBJ2-1, with 12 bases fitting TRBD2. The V and J ends lost 4 bases and 5 bases, in that order; junction bases with no gene match: 5. CDR1 and CDR2 from the germline V gene are KGHDR and SFDVKD. CDR3 length: 16 amino acids. The CDR3 sequence: CATSDASGGDNNEQFF. CDR3 nucleotide sequence: TGTGCCACCAGTGACGCTAGCGGGGGGGATAACAATGAGCAGTTCTTC.

J is TRBJ2-3 and V is TRBV18; D may be TRBD1 (5 bases). This CDR3 region has 16 residues. The germline V gene has CDR1 KGHSH and CDR2 LQKENI. V lost 0 bases and J lost 4, with 14 bases in between. The CDR3 DNA follows: TGTGCCAGCTCACCACCGGGCAGGGCAGAGGCAGATACGCAGTATTTT. Amino acid sequence: CASSPPGRAEADTQYF.

This sequence joins TRBV13 and TRBJ1-3; D is unclear. The CDR3 totals 14 residues. Germline CDR1 reads PRHDT; CDR2 reads FYEKMQ (reference sequence). The V end was cut by 4 bases, the J end by 0 bases, with 7 bases between. This CDR3 is CASSSTVSGNTIYF. The CDR3 coding sequence is TGTGCCAGCAGCTCTACAGTCTCTGGAAACACCATATATTTT.

The chain links TRBV3-1 (or the pseudogene TRBV3-2) to TRBJ1-2; 8 bases line up with TRBD1. The CDR3 sequence is 13 residues long. CDR1 is LGHDT and CDR2 is YNNKEL in the germline V gene (reference sequence). The V segment lost 5 bases and the J segment 6 bases; nucleotides outside the gene matches: 5. The CDR3 coding sequence is TGTGCCAGCAGCTGGGGACAGGACCATGGCTACACCTTC. Translating gives CASSWGQDHGYTF.

The gene calls are TRBV4-2 and TRBJ2-1; the D gene is possibly TRBD2 (6 bases). This CDR3 has 16 amino acids. The germline gives CDR1 LGHNA, CDR2 YNFKEQ. V lost 0 bases to trimming and J lost 0 bases, with 9 bases between them. This CDR3 reads CASSQDGGSSYNEQFF. In DNA form, the CDR3 reads TGTGCCAGCAGCCAAGATGGGGGGAGCTCCTACAATGAGCAGTTCTTC.

The rearrangement uses TRBV7-3 and TRBJ1-1; 7 bases are a match to TRBD1. The CDR3 consists of 13 residues. Losses at the gene ends were 5 bases for V and 2 bases for J; bases not matched to a gene: 2. Germline V CDR1 and CDR2: SGHTA, FQGTGA. CDR3 nucleotides: TGTGCCAGCAGCGGACAGGCAAACACTGAAGCTTTCTTT. Its translation: CASSGQANTEAFF.

The V call is TRBV19, the J call TRBJ1-2; D unclear. Looked up from germline, CDR1 is LNHDA and CDR2 is SQIVND (reference sequence). The CDR3 sequence is 14 residues long. V lost 3 bases, J lost 2 bases, and 10 bases lay in between. The CDR3 spells CASSIGTLNYGYTF. The CDR3 DNA reads TGTGCCAGTAGTATCGGTACGTTGAACTATGGCTACACCTTC.

The chain uses TRBV11-2 and TRBJ2-1; 13 nucleotides match TRBD2. The germline V gene has CDR1 SGHAT and CDR2 FQNNGV. V shed 1 base and J 8 bases; nucleotides not matched to a gene: 8. CDR3 length equals 17 residues. CDR3 in DNA: TGTGCCAGCAGCTTAGTTTTACTAGCGGGGGGGTGGGATGAGCAGTTCTTC. Translated, it gives CASSLVLLAGGWDEQFF.

This rearrangement joins TRBV6-5 to TRBJ1-1; the D gene is possibly TRBD1 (6 bases). V shed 2 bases and J shed 1 base, with 14 bases lying between them. The germline V gene encodes CDR1 MNHEY and CDR2 SVGAGI. This CDR3 contains 16 residues. CDR3 coding DNA: TGTGCCAGCAGTTACCGCAGGGGATCGGGGAACACTGAAGCTTTCTTT. Its translation is CASSYRRGSGNTEAFF.

This CDR3 is CASSTGTALQPQHF. In DNA, the CDR3 is TGTGCCAGCAGTACCGGGACAGCTTTACAGCCCCAGCATTTT. The V call is TRBV2, the J call TRBJ1-5; the match to TRBD1 covers 7 bases. Looked up from germline, CDR1 is SNHLY and CDR2 is FYNNEI. The CDR3 spans 14 residues. The V gene end was trimmed by 5 bases and the J gene end by 7 bases; junction bases not matched to a gene: 8.

The V and J genes are TRBV18 and TRBJ1-4, with 7 bases matching TRBD1. The germline CDR1 and CDR2 sequences are KGHSH and LQKENI. The CDR3 spans 17 residues. Trimming cost V 3 bases and J 2 bases; bases outside gene matches: 9. The CDR3 nucleotides are TGTGCCAGCTCACCGCCTCGGGACAGCCGGACTAATGAAAAACTGTTTTTT. It is translated as CASSPPRDSRTNEKLFF. The entire variable domain, with the rest obtained from reference TRBV18 and TRBJ1-4, is as follows: NAGVMQNPRHLVRRRGQEARLRCSPMKGHSHVYWYRQLPEEGLKFMVYLQKENIIDESGMPKERFSAEFPKEGPSILRIQQVVRGDSAAYFCASSPPRDSRTNEKLFFGSGTQLSVL.

This CDR3 is CASSTLGGGNGNTEAFF. The CDR3 nucleotides are TGTGCCAGCAGCACCCTCGGGGGGGGGAATGGGAACACTGAAGCTTTCTTT. The J gene is TRBJ1-1, the V gene TRBV7-2; D perhaps matches TRBD1 (5 bases). CDR1 and CDR2 from the germline V gene are SGHTA and FQGNSA. The V end was cut by 5 bases, the J end by 1 base, with 20 bases between. The CDR3 extends over 17 amino acids.

J is TRBJ1-2 and V is TRBV9; D uncertain. This CDR3 region has 17 residues. Germline V gene lookup returns CDR1 SGDLS and CDR2 YYNGEE. The V end lost 0 bases, the J end lost 4 bases, and 19 bases lay between the germline ends. CDR3 amino acids: CASSVGGQSTTAYGYTF. The CDR3 DNA reads TGTGCCAGCAGCGTAGGTGGGCAGAGCACCACGGCCTATGGCTACACCTTC.

This chain links TRBV19 with TRBJ1-2; 7 bases fit TRBD1. The V segment lost 5 bases and the J segment 8 bases; nucleotides outside the gene matches: 8. The CDR3 length is 13 residues. Germline CDR1 is LNHDA and CDR2 is SQIVND (reference sequence). The CDR3, as DNA: TGTGCCAGTAGTTGGGACAGTAAGGGAGGCTACACCTTC. It specifies CASSWDSKGGYTF.

V gene TRBV7-6 combines with J gene TRBJ1-2; 9 bases line up with TRBD1. The CDR3 totals 14 residues. Losses at the gene ends were 5 bases for V and 4 bases for J; bases not matched to a gene: 5. In germline, CDR1 is SGHVS, CDR2 FNYEAQ. This CDR3 reads CASSLGTGPYGYTF. CDR3 DNA sequence: TGTGCCAGCAGCCTGGGGACAGGGCCCTATGGCTACACCTTC.

This clone was seen more than once but under ten times. V usage is TRBV28 and J usage is TRBJ2-7, with D maybe TRBD2 (6 bases). The CDR3 extends over 14 amino acids. Germline lookup yields CDR1 MDHEN and CDR2 SYDVKM. The V end was cut by 3 bases, the J end by 0 bases, with 9 bases between. The CDR3 DNA sequence: TGTGCCAGCAGTTTCGACGGGAGCTCCTACGAGCAGTACTTC. This gives the protein CASSFDGSSYEQYF.

This chain links TRBV3-1 (or the pseudogene TRBV3-2) with TRBJ1-5; D is uncertain. The germline V and J ends were trimmed by 0 bases and 2 bases, with 5 bases remaining between them. This CDR3 contains 14 residues. The germline gives CDR1 LGHDT, CDR2 YNNKEL (reference sequence). In nucleotides, the CDR3 is TGTGCCAGCAGCCAAGAAATCGGCAATCAGCCCCAGCATTTT. Protein sequence: CASSQEIGNQPQHF.